The T cell receptor (beta chain) described here comes from a study of T cells in Graves' hyperthyroidism and ophthalmopathy. It was RNA transcripts that yielded the amplified TCR beta CDR3 regions. First-round RT-PCR of the TCR CDR3 relied on the HTBI primer set. TCRdb re-called the multiplex PCR reads with MiXCR, one entry per CDR3 protein. The repertoire holds hundreds of thousands of distinct CDR3 sequences, with 19% as singletons. Cells are PBMCs isolated from more than 8.5 ml of fresh blood. This clonotype was picked up many times. Germline-derived CDR1 and CDR2 are SGHVS and FQNEAQ. Trimming left V 5 bases short and J 2 bases short, with 15 bases between. CDR3 length: 15 residues.

The specimen was blood. The sequence was collected from a woman aged 18-29 years with Graves' hyperthyroidism. The gene calls are TRBV7-8 and TRBJ1-2; D perhaps matches TRBD1 (6 bases). This chain's CDR3 is CASSLIPGENYGYTF. As DNA, the CDR3 is TGTGCCAGCAGCCTGATACCAGGGGAGAACTATGGCTACACCTTC.